The sequence of this T cell receptor beta chain was determined in a study of T cell repertoires in cytomegalovirus infection. At the level of the study: The public TCR beta signatures pointed to both CMV infection and matching HLA type.

To note about this clonotype: As yet, its antigen is unknown.

This CDR3 is built from 15 residues. Germline V gives CDR1 LGHNT, CDR2 FRNRAP. V was shortened by 5 bases and J by 0 bases, with 8 bases between the two germline ends. From the reads, TCRdb called clonotypes with MiXCR, one entry per CDR3 protein. The sample carries just over 450,000 distinct CDR3 sequences, about 42% recorded once. V is TRBV12-5 and J is TRBJ2-6; no definite D call. This TCR came from a human donor in good health (CMV status not recorded). Some clones in this sample may be carry-over from other donors' samples. The specimen comprised cultured PBMCs, sampled from culture after CMV antigen stimulation. The CDR3 bases are TGTGCTAGTGGTCCGCAGCTCTCTGGGGCCAACGTCCTGACTTTC. Translated, it gives CASGPQLSGANVLTF.